This TCR beta chain emerged from a study of T-cell memory formation after mild COVID-19. Study overall: Clusters of TCRs were largely donor specific.

Notes on the study in general: Clones from the second wave (peaking day 37) had unconfirmed SARS-CoV-2 specificity. Contracting clones localized mainly to CM and EM when CD4+ and mainly to EMRA when CD8+. CD4+ bias marked clones expanding day 15 to 37, unlike balanced contracting clones.

TCRdb processed the 5' RACE reads anew with MiXCR; each CDR3 protein has one entry. This table holds tens of thousands of distinct CDR3 sequences, 9.5% found once. The CDR3 sequence is 12 residues long. In germline, CDR1 is SQVTM, CDR2 ANQGSEA. The V end lost 4 bases, the J end lost 7 bases, and 13 bases lay between the germline ends. Concerning this clonotype itself: Its antigen remains unidentified.

This receptor was identified in a man younger than 35 who had mild COVID-19 (a few samples of this study predate the infection). Cell type and time point are not known. The rearrangement joins TRBV29-1 to TRBJ1-2; D is undetermined. Sequenced: PBMCs or a T cell subset sorted from them (not recorded which). Here the CDR3 DNA reads TGCAGCGTTGGGACCCTCCATCTTGGCTACACCTTC. It encodes CSVGTLHLGYTF.